These 28 T cell receptor beta chains came from one sample sequenced in a study of blood T cell repertoires in COVID-19. Clones were read by immunoSEQ multiplex PCR, and TCRdb kept only the in-frame ones, dropping some. The table lists 400,000 to 450,000 clones, about 90% of them singletons, with 0.7% to 1% in the top ten. The sequenced sample was peripheral blood. These receptor sequences come from a man between 18 and 29 years old with COVID-19, enrolled during active disease.

This clone was detected a few times. The rearrangement uses TRBV18 and TRBJ2-2, with 10 bases fitting TRBD1. V gave up 5 bases and J gave up 5 bases; unmatched junction bases: 5. Germline V gene data show CDR1 as KGHSH and CDR2 as LQKENI. The CDR3 has 15 amino acids. Written as DNA, the CDR3 is TGTGCCAGCTCAATCGGGACAGGGGAAACCGGGGAGCTGTTTTTT. It translates to CASSIGTGETGELFF.

J is TRBJ2-2 and V is TRBV12-3 or TRBV12-4; unclear D gene. V was pared by 3 bases and J by 5 bases, with 7 bases between. The CDR3 is 13 amino acids. This CDR3 is CASSLSLTGELFF. CDR3 nucleotide sequence: TGTGCCAGCAGTTTGAGTTTAACCGGGGAGCTGTTTTTT.

The rearrangement joins TRBV9 to TRBJ1-1, with D perhaps matching TRBD1 (6 bases). This CDR3 is built from 12 residues. V shed 3 bases and J shed 6 bases, with 9 bases lying between them. Germline CDR1 and CDR2: SGDLS and YYNGEE. Here the CDR3 reads CASSATGPEAFF. The CDR3, as DNA: TGTGCCAGCAGCGCGACAGGCCCTGAAGCTTTCTTT. Together with reference TRBV9 and TRBJ1-1, the CDR3 gives the full variable domain: DSGVTQTPKHLITATGQRVTLRCSPRSGDLSVYWYQQSLDQGLQFLIQYYNGEERAKGNILERFSAQQFPDLHSELNLSSLELGDSALYFCASSATGPEAFFGQGTRLTVV.

This chain connects TRBV4-1 to TRBJ2-7; a weak D match, TRBD2 (5 bases). The CDR3 sequence is 16 residues long. V lost 0 bases to trimming and J lost 0 bases, with 12 bases between them. In germline, CDR1 is MGHRA, CDR2 YSYEKL. CDR3 bases: TGCGCCAGCAGCCAAGATCGGGTAGCGAGCTCCTACGAGCAGTACTTC. Its protein product is CASSQDRVASSYEQYF.

This clone came up once. The CDR3 DNA sequence: TGTGCCAGCAGCCAAAGCAGGGGGTACAAGACCCAGTACTTC. As protein: CASSQSRGYKTQYF. This rearrangement joins TRBV7-9 to TRBJ2-5; the match to TRBD1 covers 7 bases. Trimming took 5 bases from V and 6 from J; bases not matched to a gene: 9. The CDR3 contains 14 residues. The germline gives CDR1 SEHNR, CDR2 FQNEAQ (reference sequence).

The rearrangement joins TRBV27 to TRBJ2-1; a weak D match, TRBD2 (6 bases). V dropped 3 bases and J dropped 9 bases, with 18 bases sitting between them. Germline V lookup: CDR1 MNHEY, CDR2 SMNVEV (reference sequence). This CDR3 has 15 residues. Written as DNA, the CDR3 is TGTGCCAGCAGTTTTTTACTAGCCTCAGTTGTTGAGCAGTTCTTC. The encoded protein is CASSFLLASVVEQFF.

This chain uses TRBV4-1 with TRBJ2-7; the D gene is possibly TRBD1 (6 bases). Germline V gene lookup returns CDR1 MGHRA and CDR2 YSYEKL. The CDR3 is 17 residues long. Trimming took off 4 bases at V and 2 bases at J, with 21 bases between the two ends. CDR3 DNA sequence: TGCGCCAGCAGCCTATACCAAGTCGACAGGACCGCCTACGAGCAGTACTTC. Amino acid sequence: CASSLYQVDRTAYEQYF.

In the case of this clone: The junction shows a germline mismatch at one end, possibly a read error. The gene calls are TRBV10-3 and TRBJ2-7; TRBD2 is a possible D gene (5 bases). Germline V lookup: CDR1 ENHRY, CDR2 SYGVKD. The CDR3 runs to 10 residues. CDR3 DNA sequence: TGTGCCACTAGAGGGCAAACTTTACACTTC. It yields the protein CATRGQTLHF.

J is TRBJ2-4 and V is TRBV28, with TRBD2 matching over 8 bases. With V trimmed by 5 bases and J by 5 bases, 8 bases remained unmatched. Germline loops: CDR1 MDHEN, CDR2 SYDVKM. The CDR3 has 15 residues. The CDR3 DNA follows: TGTGCCAGCAGTCCCGGGAGGGAGTTGGAAAACATTCAGTACTTC. Translating gives CASSPGRELENIQYF.

This rearrangement joins TRBV7-9 to TRBJ2-3, with 8 bases that match TRBD2. Germline loops: CDR1 SEHNR, CDR2 FQNEAQ (reference sequence). V shed 0 bases, J shed 5 bases, and the junction held 4 bases outside the gene matches. The CDR3 covers 15 residues. The CDR3 spells CASSLAAGVIDTQYF. In DNA, the CDR3 is TGTGCCAGCAGCTTAGCAGCGGGAGTAATAGATACGCAGTATTTT.

The rearrangement links TRBV4-1 to TRBJ2-5; D may be TRBD2 (5 bases). The V and J ends lost 1 base and 7 bases respectively, with 10 bases between them. Germline assignment: CDR1 MGHRA and CDR2 YSYEKL. This CDR3 has 13 amino acids. This CDR3 is CASSQVIGGTQYF. CDR3 nucleotide sequence: TGCGCCAGCAGCCAAGTAATAGGAGGGACCCAGTACTTC.

The V call is TRBV9, the J call TRBJ1-4; 8 nucleotides match TRBD1. V shed 0 bases and J 8 bases; nucleotides not matched to a gene: 3. The CDR3 spans 14 residues. The V gene's germline CDR1 is SGDLS and CDR2 YYNGEE. CDR3 nucleotides: TGTGCCAGCAGCGTAGCAGGGGGCCGCGAAAAACTGTTTTTT. Translated, it gives CASSVAGGREKLFF.

The chain links TRBV19 to TRBJ1-2; 7 positions agree with TRBD1. This CDR3 spans 13 amino acids. The ends lost 7 bases at V and 4 bases at J; junction bases unmatched: 6. CDR1 is LNHDA and CDR2 is SQIVND in the germline V gene (reference sequence). In DNA, the CDR3 is TGTGCCAGTATCCAAACAGGGGCCTATGGCTACACCTTC. Protein product: CASIQTGAYGYTF.

The chain has TRBV10-2 and TRBJ1-5; 9 nucleotides align to TRBD1. The germline CDR1 and CDR2 sequences are WSHSY and SAAADI. The CDR3 runs 19 residues. The V segment lost 4 bases and the J segment 3 bases; nucleotides outside the gene matches: 16. CDR3 protein: CASSVEGQGTPRYNQPQHF. DNA of the CDR3: TGCGCCAGCAGTGTGGAGGGACAGGGAACCCCACGGTACAATCAGCCCCAGCATTTT.

V gene TRBV6-5 combines with J gene TRBJ2-7, with TRBD2 as a possible D gene (5 bases). The CDR3 spans 14 residues. Germline V gives CDR1 MNHEY, CDR2 SVGAGI. The V gene lost 4 bases and the J gene lost 3 bases, with 13 bases spanning the gap. Written as DNA, the CDR3 is TGTGCCAGCAGTTTCGGACTGGAAGACTACGAGCAGTACTTC. Amino acids: CASSFGLEDYEQYF.

CDR3 loop: CASSIEKGTGANVLTF. The CDR3 coding sequence is TGTGCCAGTAGTATAGAGAAGGGGACTGGGGCCAACGTCCTGACTTTC. The chain combines TRBV19 with TRBJ2-6; possible D gene TRBD1, 5 bases. V was clipped by 0 bases and J by 2 bases, with 8 bases between them. This CDR3 contains 16 residues. Looked up from germline, CDR1 is LNHDA and CDR2 is SQIVND (reference sequence).

This chain connects TRBV25-1 to TRBJ2-1; possible D gene TRBD1, 5 bases. Per germline, CDR1 MGHDK and CDR2 SYGVNS. The CDR3 runs to 16 residues. V lost 5 bases to trimming and J lost 2 bases, with 16 bases between them. CDR3 nucleotides: TGTGCCAGCAGTCTACAAACCAGGGATGCCTACAATGAGCAGTTCTTC. It translates to CASSLQTRDAYNEQFF.

In its sample, this clone was seen once. V is TRBV19 and J is TRBJ2-3; 9 bases are a match to TRBD2. Per germline, CDR1 LNHDA and CDR2 SQIVND (reference sequence). Losses at the gene ends were 3 bases for V and 5 bases for J; bases not matched to a gene: 12. This CDR3 is 17 amino acids long. The CDR3 sequence: CASSIGTGRGGRDTQYF. The CDR3 DNA reads as TGTGCCAGTAGTATTGGAACTGGGCGGGGGGGCCGAGATACGCAGTATTTT.

This chain joins TRBV3-1 (or the pseudogene TRBV3-2) and TRBJ2-1, with 7 bases matching TRBD2. With V trimmed by 3 bases and J by 6 bases, 2 bases remained unmatched. The CDR3 has 13 residues. The germline V gene has CDR1 LGHDT and CDR2 YNNKEL (reference sequence). CDR3 protein: CASSQWTSNEQFF. CDR3 nucleotides: TGTGCCAGCAGCCAGTGGACTAGCAATGAGCAGTTCTTC.

The rearrangement joins TRBV5-4 to TRBJ2-5; 13 bases are shared with TRBD2. The CDR3 spans 15 residues. With V trimmed by 3 bases and J by 5 bases, 4 bases remained unmatched. CDR1 and CDR2 from the germline V gene are SGHNT and YYREEE (reference sequence). The CDR3 DNA reads TGTGCCAGCAGCTCGACTAGCGGGGGGATGGAGACCCAGTACTTC. This encodes CASSSTSGGMETQYF.

The chain combines TRBV5-1 with TRBJ2-1; D perhaps matches TRBD2 (6 bases). Trimming shortened V by 0 bases and J by 5 bases, and 15 bases separated the two germline ends. Germline V gene lookup returns CDR1 SGHRS and CDR2 YFSETQ. The CDR3 runs to 16 residues. CDR3 sequence reads: CASSLAFSGRNNEQFF. The CDR3 region has the DNA TGCGCCAGCAGCTTGGCCTTTAGCGGACGGAACAATGAGCAGTTCTTC.

The rearrangement joins TRBV27 to TRBJ1-5; possibly TRBD1 for D (6 bases). Trimming stripped 1 base from V and 4 bases from J, with 20 bases between. The length of the CDR3 is 18 residues. The V gene's germline CDR1 is MNHEY and CDR2 SMNVEV (reference sequence). CDR3 amino acids: CASSLFFSGTPGNQPQHF. CDR3 bases: TGTGCCAGCAGTTTATTCTTCTCCGGGACACCAGGGAATCAGCCCCAGCATTTT.

The CDR3 coding sequence is TGTGCCAGCAGTTACTCGCGAGGGAGGGCGGAAAAACTGTTTTTT. Its translation is CASSYSRGRAEKLFF. The chain recombines TRBV6-5 with TRBJ1-4; D is unresolved. CDR3 length: 15 amino acids. Trimming stripped 0 bases from V and 8 bases from J, with 13 bases between. Per germline, CDR1 MNHEY and CDR2 SVGAGI.

The chain couples TRBV3-1 (or the pseudogene TRBV3-2) to TRBJ2-5, with TRBD2 identical over 7 bases. In germline, CDR1 is LGHDT, CDR2 YNNKEL (reference sequence). The CDR3 is 13 residues long. With V trimmed by 5 bases and J by 5 bases, 5 bases remained unmatched. CDR3 DNA: TGTGCCAGCAGCTGGGGGGGTGGCGAGACCCAGTACTTC. This sequence encodes CASSWGGGETQYF.

The chain combines TRBV25-1 with TRBJ2-7, with 7 bases that match TRBD1. The CDR3 has 12 amino acids. Trimming took 3 bases from V and 5 from J; bases not matched to a gene: 1. The germline V gene encodes CDR1 MGHDK and CDR2 SYGVNS. In DNA, the CDR3 is TGTGCCAGCAGTGAGCAGGGGGACGAGCAGTACTTC. Amino acid sequence: CASSEQGDEQYF.

The rearrangement uses TRBV11-3 and TRBJ2-2; tentatively, D is TRBD2 (6 bases). The CDR3 is 15 residues long. V was pared by 6 bases and J by 1 base, with 12 bases between. Germline assignment: CDR1 SGHNT and CDR2 YENEEA. As DNA, the CDR3 is TGTGCCAGCAGGTCCGGGACTGTGAACACCGGGGAGCTGTTTTTT. This translates into CASRSGTVNTGELFF.

This CDR3 reads CASSLLGGQNTGELFF. The CDR3, as DNA: TGTGCCAGCAGCCTTCTCGGGGGGCAGAACACCGGGGAGCTGTTTTTT. The chain employs TRBV3-1 (or the pseudogene TRBV3-2) and TRBJ2-2, with D possibly TRBD2 on 7 matching bases. The CDR3 is 16 amino acids. Deletions cut 4 bases from V and 1 base from J, with 13 bases between. The germline CDR1 and CDR2 sequences are LGHDT and YNNKEL (reference sequence).

J is TRBJ2-2 and V is TRBV9; TRBD1 matches at 7 bases. Looked up from germline, CDR1 is SGDLS and CDR2 is YYNGEE. This CDR3 has 16 residues. The J segment lost 1 base and the V segment lost 0 bases, leaving 3 bases of the junction unmatched. The chain's CDR3 is CASSVEGTENTGELFF. The CDR3, as DNA: TGTGCCAGCAGCGTAGAGGGGACAGAGAACACCGGGGAGCTGTTTTTT.